A selection of T cell receptor beta chains follows, all from one sample in a study of CD8+ T cells in alopecia areata. Sequencing used immunoSEQ multiplex PCR; TCRdb keeps in-frame clones, though not all of them. Among around 100,000 clones listed, less than 75% were seen once. Specimen: CD8+ T cells sorted from blood, collected at week 24, from a patient treated with tofacitinib. All receptors come from a human donor with alopecia areata. CDR3s include the opening cysteine and the closing phenylalanine or tryptophan. The order of the fields is J gene, V gene, D gene, clone size, CDR3 protein, CDR3 DNA. A D gene is named only where the DNA matches it firmly. Some rows have no size entry. The others give once, few or many, or a class for an expanded clone.

TRBJ1-2 TRBV6-5 NA NA CASSYGRQDGYTF TGTGCCAGCAGTTACGGCAGGCAAGATGGCTACACCTTC
TRBJ2-7 TRBV27 TRBD1 few CASSSSTGVKIYEQYF TGTGCCAGCAGTTCCTCAACAGGGGTAAAGATCTACGAGCAGTACTTC
TRBJ2-7 TRBV30 NA NA CAWSVWQGYEQYF TGTGCCTGGAGTGTTTGGCAGGGCTACGAGCAGTACTTC
TRBJ2-2 TRBV29-1 NA NA CSVVGSSTGELFF TGCAGCGTTGTGGGTTCCAGCACCGGGGAGCTGTTTTTT
TRBJ1-1 TRBV19 NA NA CASSTYQGHTEAFF TGTGCCAGTAGTACTTACCAGGGGCACACTGAAGCTTTCTTT
TRBJ2-3 TRBV18 NA NA CASSPADSMDTQYF TGTGCCAGCTCACCTGCGGACTCCATGGATACGCAGTATTTT
TRBJ2-3 TRBV4-3 TRBD1 NA CASSPRTGGPDTQYF TGCGCCAGCAGCCCACGGACAGGGGGCCCAGATACGCAGTATTTT
TRBJ2-7 TRBV11-2 TRBD1 NA CASTLYGTGSTYEQYF TGTGCCAGCACCCTTTACGGGACAGGGAGCACCTACGAGCAGTACTTC
TRBJ2-7 TRBV27 TRBD1 NA CASSFSGTGGSYEQYF TGTGCCAGCAGTTTCTCCGGGACAGGGGGGTCCTACGAGCAGTACTTC
TRBJ2-4 TRBV15 NA NA CATSRDIAGLRNIQYF TGTGCCACCAGCAGAGATATTGCAGGGCTAAGGAACATTCAGTACTTC
TRBJ1-5 TRBV7-8 NA NA CASSLAWGFGNQPQHF TGTGCCAGCAGCTTAGCGTGGGGGTTCGGCAATCAGCCCCAGCATTTT
TRBJ2-7 TRBV4-1 TRBD2 few CASSHRTSGGQYF TGCGCCAGCAGCCATCGGACTAGCGGGGGCCAGTACTTC
TRBJ2-1 TRBV7-8 NA NA CASSLESRAWSNEQFF TGTGCCAGCAGCCTAGAAAGCAGGGCATGGAGCAATGAGCAGTTCTTC